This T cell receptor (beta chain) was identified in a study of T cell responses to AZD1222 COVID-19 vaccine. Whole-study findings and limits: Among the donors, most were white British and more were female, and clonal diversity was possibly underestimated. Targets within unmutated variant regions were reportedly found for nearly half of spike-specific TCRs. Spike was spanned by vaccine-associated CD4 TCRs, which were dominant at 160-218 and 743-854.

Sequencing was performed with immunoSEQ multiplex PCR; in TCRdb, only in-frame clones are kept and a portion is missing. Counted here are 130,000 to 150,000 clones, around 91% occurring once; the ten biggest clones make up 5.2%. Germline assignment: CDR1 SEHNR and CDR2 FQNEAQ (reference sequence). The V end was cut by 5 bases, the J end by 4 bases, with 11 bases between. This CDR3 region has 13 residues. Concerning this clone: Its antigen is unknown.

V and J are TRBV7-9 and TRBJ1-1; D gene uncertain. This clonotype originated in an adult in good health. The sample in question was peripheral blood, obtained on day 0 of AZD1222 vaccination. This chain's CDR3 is CASSQTLLTEAFF. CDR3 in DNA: TGTGCCAGCAGCCAAACGCTGCTCACTGAAGCTTTCTTT.